The 17 T cell receptor beta chains in this list originate from one sample, sequenced in a study of cytomegalovirus exposure and HLA in healthy donors. Researchers ran the PCR with 60 Vbeta and 13 Jbeta primers. Measured with immunoSEQ multiplex PCR; TCRdb has only the in-frame clones, and not every one. The repertoire has roughly 120,000 clones, about four fifths of them found once; the top ten carry approximately 5%. The sample consisted of PBMCs. These receptors were obtained from a young man in good health and CMV-seronegative.

A few counts support this clone. The rearrangement uses TRBV15 and TRBJ1-4; no reliable D call. CDR3 length equals 16 residues. Germline V gene data show CDR1 as LNHNV and CDR2 as YYDKDF (reference sequence). V gave up 2 bases and J gave up 0 bases, with 10 bases separating them. The CDR3 protein is CATSRSDTTTNEKLFF. The CDR3, as DNA: TGTGCCACCAGCAGATCAGACACAACAACTAATGAAAAACTGTTTTTT.

V and J are TRBV7-2 and TRBJ2-7, with TRBD1 identical over 8 bases. The ends lost 5 bases at V and 4 bases at J; junction bases unmatched: 13. The CDR3 extends over 16 amino acids. The germline CDR1 and CDR2 sequences are SGHTA and FQGNSA. Here the CDR3 reads CASSRAGGWNSYEQYF. CDR3 nucleotide sequence: TGTGCCAGCAGCCGCGCAGGGGGCTGGAATTCGTACGAGCAGTACTTC.

This clone has a handful of counts. The chain has TRBV7-8 and TRBJ2-7, with 10 positions matching TRBD1. The germline V gene encodes CDR1 SGHVS and CDR2 FQNEAQ. Trimming removed 7 bases from V and 5 bases from J; junction bases left unmatched: 5. This CDR3 contains 13 residues. The CDR3 sequence is CASTGTGVHEQYF. CDR3 bases: TGTGCCAGCACCGGGACAGGGGTACACGAGCAGTACTTC.

The chain couples TRBV4-1 to TRBJ1-1; 9 positions agree with TRBD1. Trimming at V came to 1 base and at J to 6 bases, leaving 6 bases not matched to a gene. There are 15 residues in the CDR3. Per the germline V gene, CDR1 is MGHRA and CDR2 is YSYEKL. The CDR3 bases are TGCGCCAGCAGCCAAGGGGCGACAGGGGGGCCTGAAGCTTTCTTT. The encoded protein is CASSQGATGGPEAFF.

This clone was found once. The chain links TRBV28 to TRBJ1-6, with TRBD1 matching over 7 bases. Germline V lookup: CDR1 MDHEN, CDR2 SYDVKM. Trimming at V came to 4 bases and at J to 10 bases, leaving 10 bases not matched to a gene. The CDR3 sequence is 15 residues long. The CDR3 sequence is CASSWSGGKGSPLHF. CDR3 nucleotides: TGTGCCAGCAGTTGGTCAGGGGGTAAGGGCTCACCCCTCCACTTT.

The rearrangement joins TRBV4-2 to TRBJ2-7, with 9 bases identical to TRBD1. With 1 base clipped from V and 2 bases from J, the junction kept 6 bases outside the gene matches. The V gene's germline CDR1 is LGHNA and CDR2 YNFKEQ. The CDR3 runs 16 residues. CDR3 in DNA: TGTGCCAGCAGCCAAGGAACGACAGGGGGTGCCTACGAGCAGTACTTC. This sequence encodes CASSQGTTGGAYEQYF.

This chain links TRBV10-3 with TRBJ1-2, with unresolved D. Trimming left V 1 base short and J 6 bases short, with 9 bases between. This CDR3 has 13 amino acids. Germline V gene sequence: CDR1 ENHRY, CDR2 SYGVKD. CDR3 loop: CAISEFGENGYTF. The CDR3 nucleotides read TGTGCCATCAGTGAGTTTGGTGAGAATGGCTACACCTTC.

As for this clone: Other DNA sequences in this specimen translate into the identical CDR3. This sequence joins TRBV28 and TRBJ2-5; 7 nucleotides align to TRBD1. V trimming: 4 bases; J trimming: 2 bases; junction bases outside the gene matches: 1. CDR1 is MDHEN and CDR2 is SYDVKM in the germline V gene. There are 13 residues in the CDR3. The CDR3 here is CASSSGQQETQYF. In nucleotides, the CDR3 is TGTGCCAGCAGTTCGGGACAGCAAGAGACCCAGTACTTC.

The chain employs TRBV27 and TRBJ2-7; D is undetermined. Germline V gene sequence: CDR1 MNHEY, CDR2 SMNVEV (reference sequence). CDR3 length: 12 amino acids. Between the trimmed V and J ends, which lost 6 bases and 3 bases, there was a span of 9 bases. The chain's CDR3 is CASRSTLYEQYF. As DNA, the CDR3 is TGTGCCAGCAGGTCGACTCTCTACGAGCAGTACTTC.

This clone was seen more than once but under ten times. The chain's CDR3 is CSVDQGNYGYTF. The CDR3 DNA reads TGCAGCGTTGACCAGGGTAACTATGGCTACACCTTC. The gene calls are TRBV29-1 and TRBJ1-2; a possible D gene is TRBD1 (5 bases). The CDR3 extends over 12 amino acids. Trimming removed 3 bases from V and 1 base from J, with 6 bases in between. The germline CDR1 and CDR2 sequences are SQVTM and ANQGSEA.

This clone was seen only a few times. The chain has TRBV7-2 and TRBJ2-1; a possible D gene is TRBD2 (5 bases). Germline V gives CDR1 SGHTA, CDR2 FQGNSA. This CDR3 has 13 amino acids. The V end lost 5 bases, the J end lost 7 bases, and 12 bases lay between the germline ends. The CDR3 DNA reads as TGTGCCAGCAGCCCCACTAGGAAGAATGAGCAGTTCTTC. Its translation: CASSPTRKNEQFF.

The chain links TRBV6-5 to TRBJ2-5; the D gene is possibly TRBD1 (6 bases). The closer fit of TRBJ2-7 to the DNA end suggests the J call may be wrong. Germline V gene sequence: CDR1 MNHEY, CDR2 SVGAGI. The CDR3 totals 16 residues. The CDR3 loop is CASSLSAGTSSYEQYF. The CDR3 bases are TGTGCCAGCAGTTTATCGGCCGGGACATCAAGCTACGAGCAGTACTTC.

The chain links TRBV7-9 to TRBJ1-5; 8 positions agree with TRBD1. Germline V gene data show CDR1 as SEHNR and CDR2 as FQNEAQ (reference sequence). This CDR3 contains 14 residues. Losses at the gene ends were 1 base for V and 4 bases for J; bases not matched to a gene: 0. CDR3 loop: CASSLGTGNQPQHF. As DNA, the CDR3 is TGTGCCAGCAGCTTAGGGACAGGGAATCAGCCCCAGCATTTT. The full variable domain, with the rest looked up from reference TRBV7-9 and TRBJ1-5, is DTGVSQNPRHKITKRGQNVTFRCDPISEHNRLYWYRQTLGQGPEFLTYFQNEAQLEKSRLLSDRFSAERPKGSFSTLEIQRTEQGDSAMYLCASSLGTGNQPQHFGDGTRLSIL.

This sequence joins TRBV27 and TRBJ1-1; D unclear. The germline V gene encodes CDR1 MNHEY and CDR2 SMNVEV (reference sequence). This CDR3 comprises 11 residues. Between the trimmed V and J ends, which lost 7 bases and 8 bases, there was a span of 11 bases. The CDR3 region has the DNA TGTGCCAGCAACGGGAGGAACGAAGCTTTCTTT. Protein product: CASNGRNEAFF.

The CDR3 bases are TGTGCCAGTAGTGAGGGACTAGCGGTTTACAATGAGCAGTTCTTC. Its protein product is CASSEGLAVYNEQFF. The chain employs TRBV19 and TRBJ2-1, with 11 bases lining up with TRBD2. The V gene end was trimmed by 5 bases and the J gene end by 4 bases; junction bases not matched to a gene: 4. CDR3 length equals 15 residues. In germline, CDR1 is LNHDA, CDR2 SQIVND (reference sequence).

This chain connects TRBV6-5 to TRBJ1-1; D remains unclear. Germline V gene data show CDR1 as MNHEY and CDR2 as SVGAGI. The CDR3 runs 13 residues. V lost 5 bases, J lost 11 bases, and 18 bases lay in between. The CDR3 reads CASSDPGLQEAFF. For the CDR3, the DNA is TGTGCCAGCAGTGACCCAGGTCTTCAAGAGGCTTTCTTT.

This sequence joins TRBV29-1 and TRBJ2-7, with 8 bases fitting TRBD1. The V segment lost 4 bases and the J segment 2 bases; nucleotides outside the gene matches: 10. CDR1 SQVTM and CDR2 ANQGSEA come from the germline V gene. The CDR3 is 15 residues long. The CDR3 sequence is CSVGTGFSGTYEQYF. The CDR3 coding sequence is TGCAGCGTTGGGACAGGGTTCTCGGGCACCTACGAGCAGTACTTC.